One sample yielded the 18 T cell receptor beta chains listed below, sequenced in a study of T cell responses to AZD1222 COVID-19 vaccine. TCRdb keeps only in-frame clones here, not all; method: immunoSEQ multiplex PCR. The table records about 120,000 clones, more than 75% of them present only once. The source was peripheral blood, collected on day 0 of AZD1222 vaccination. These receptors were obtained from an adult in good health.

The chain employs TRBV6-5 and TRBJ1-6; D not resolved. This CDR3 comprises 14 residues. V dropped 6 bases and J dropped 10 bases, with 16 bases sitting between them. The germline V gene has CDR1 MNHEY and CDR2 SVGAGI. In DNA form, the CDR3 reads TGTGCCAGCAGGATACGGGGATATGAGTCACCCCTCCACTTT. It yields the protein CASRIRGYESPLHF.

This clone was observed once. This chain connects TRBV7-2 to TRBJ2-1; 9 bases are shared with TRBD2. CDR3 length: 14 amino acids. Germline V gene lookup returns CDR1 SGHTA and CDR2 FQGNSA. With 8 bases clipped from V and 8 bases from J, the junction kept 10 bases outside the gene matches. This chain's CDR3 is CASGRGGRAYEQFF. The CDR3 DNA sequence: TGTGCCAGCGGACGGGGCGGGAGGGCCTATGAGCAGTTCTTC.

This chain uses TRBV27 with TRBJ2-7; 10 bases align to TRBD1. This CDR3 comprises 15 residues. The junction had 6 bases not matched to a gene; V was cut back by 3 bases and J by 4 bases. Per germline, CDR1 MNHEY and CDR2 SMNVEV (reference sequence). The chain's CDR3 is CASSFNRDRGYEQYF. The CDR3 coding sequence is TGTGCCAGCAGTTTCAACAGGGACAGGGGTTACGAGCAGTACTTC.

The rearrangement uses TRBV9 and TRBJ1-3; unclear D gene. Trimming pared 3 bases from V and 0 bases from J, leaving 10 bases between. This CDR3 is 15 amino acids long. CDR1 and CDR2 (germline): SGDLS, YYNGEE. The CDR3 DNA is TGTGCCAGCAGCGCTCCTGGGGTCTCTGGAAACACCATATATTTT. Its protein is CASSAPGVSGNTIYF.

The V call is TRBV5-1, the J call TRBJ2-7; D possibly uses TRBD1 or TRBD2 (6 bases each). V was shortened by 3 bases and J by 0 bases, with 13 bases between the two germline ends. The germline V gene has CDR1 SGHRS and CDR2 YFSETQ. The CDR3 extends over 15 amino acids. CDR3 in amino acids: CASSSEGGYSYEQYF. The CDR3 DNA sequence: TGCGCCAGCAGCTCGGAGGGGGGATACTCCTACGAGCAGTACTTC.

This sequence joins TRBV19 and TRBJ2-3; the D gene is possibly TRBD2 (6 bases). The CDR3 length is 20 residues. V lost 4 bases, J lost 2 bases, and 28 bases lay in between. Germline values: CDR1 LNHDA, CDR2 SQIVND (reference sequence). The CDR3 spells CASSKHPGTRKMIHTDTQYF. The CDR3 bases are TGTGCCAGTAGTAAGCACCCCGGGACTCGGAAGATGATCCACACAGATACGCAGTATTTT.

The rearrangement links TRBV15 to TRBJ1-4; D unresolved. The CDR3 consists of 16 residues. Trimming shortened V by 0 bases and J by 8 bases, and 16 bases separated the two germline ends. In germline, CDR1 is LNHNV, CDR2 YYDKDF (reference sequence). In DNA, the CDR3 is TGTGCCACCAGCAGAGATGGGCGGGGAAGTTGGGAAAAACTGTTTTTT. It is translated as CATSRDGRGSWEKLFF. The complete variable domain, with remaining parts taken from reference TRBV15 and TRBJ1-4, reads DAMVIQNPRYQVTQFGKPVTLSCSQTLNHNVMYWYQQKSSQAPKLLFHYYDKDFNNEADTPDNFQSRRPNTSFCFLDIRSPGLGDTAMYLCATSRDGRGSWEKLFFGSGTQLSVL.

This clone has just one count. CDR3 coding DNA: TGTGCCACCTCTAGCGCGAACACAGATACGCAGTATTTT. Translating it yields CATSSANTDTQYF. The rearrangement links TRBV24-1 to TRBJ2-3; D might be TRBD2 (6 bases). The V gene's germline CDR1 is KGHDR and CDR2 SFDVKD. The CDR3 is made up of 13 amino acids. Deletions cut 9 bases from V and 2 bases from J, with 11 bases between.

The V gene is TRBV18, the J gene TRBJ2-7, with 10 bases aligning to TRBD1. The V segment lost 8 bases and the J segment 0 bases; nucleotides outside the gene matches: 4. This CDR3 comprises 14 residues. CDR1 is KGHSH and CDR2 is LQKENI in the germline V gene. DNA for the CDR3: TGTGCCAGCGGAGGACAGGGGGTCTCCTACGAGCAGTACTTC. Translation: CASGGQGVSYEQYF.

The genes are TRBV28 and TRBJ1-5; D might be TRBD1 (6 bases). CDR3 length: 16 residues. Germline V lookup: CDR1 MDHEN, CDR2 SYDVKM. The V and J ends lost 2 bases and 3 bases respectively, with 14 bases between them. The DNA for the CDR3 is TGTGCCAGCAGTTTAGTTTCGGGGGCGCCCAATCAGCCCCAGCATTTT. It is translated as CASSLVSGAPNQPQHF.

The V call is TRBV5-6, the J call TRBJ1-5; 11 positions agree with TRBD1. Germline V CDR1 and CDR2: SGHDT, YYEEEE. The J segment lost 7 bases and the V segment lost 4 bases, leaving 4 bases of the junction unmatched. This CDR3 is built from 14 residues. In nucleotides, the CDR3 is TGTGCCAGCAGCACCGGGACAGGGGGGCAGCCCCAGCATTTT. Protein: CASSTGTGGQPQHF.

The J gene is TRBJ2-1, the V gene TRBV4-1; D is unclear. CDR1 and CDR2 from the germline V gene are MGHRA and YSYEKL. This CDR3 is 14 amino acids long. V was cut by 5 bases and J by 6 bases, with 14 bases left in between. The CDR3 is CASSETRFGNEQFF. As DNA, the CDR3 is TGCGCCAGCAGCGAGACCCGATTTGGCAATGAGCAGTTCTTC.

This chain joins TRBV7-6 and TRBJ2-2; D not resolved. CDR1 and CDR2 (germline): SGHVS, FNYEAQ. The CDR3 is 13 amino acids. V lost 2 bases and J lost 6, with 7 bases in between. CDR3 sequence (DNA): TGTGCCAGCAGCTTAACCCCCGCCGGGGAGCTGTTTTTT. Residues: CASSLTPAGELFF.

The V and J genes are TRBV6-5 and TRBJ2-3; 10 bases map to TRBD1. The CDR3 runs 14 residues. After removal of 8 bases from V and 4 bases from J, the junction contained 6 bases not matched to a gene. From germline, CDR1 is MNHEY and CDR2 SVGAGI. The DNA of the CDR3 is TGTGCCAGCGCCCGGGACAGGGGTGCAGATACGCAGTATTTT. Translated: CASARDRGADTQYF.

This clone was counted only a few times. This CDR3 is CASSLVVRQGYPYGYTF. The CDR3 coding sequence is TGTGCCAGCAGCTTAGTGGTCAGGCAAGGGTATCCTTATGGCTACACCTTC. This chain links TRBV7-8 with TRBJ1-2, with unresolved D. The CDR3 has 17 residues. Germline CDR1 SGHVS, CDR2 FQNEAQ. V was clipped by 1 base and J by 5 bases, with 20 bases between them.

The rearrangement links TRBV10-3 to TRBJ2-7, with 7 nucleotides matching TRBD2. J gave up 2 bases and V 4 bases, and 5 bases lay outside the gene matches. The CDR3 has 14 amino acids. Germline V gene lookup returns CDR1 ENHRY and CDR2 SYGVKD. The CDR3 loop is CAISGGRITYEQYF. The CDR3 DNA reads as TGTGCCATCAGTGGCGGGAGAATAACCTACGAGCAGTACTTC.

The chain employs TRBV14 and TRBJ2-7, with 7 bases identical to TRBD1. V gave up 5 bases and J gave up 2 bases; unmatched junction bases: 3. From germline, CDR1 is SGHDN and CDR2 FVKESK. The CDR3 extends over 13 amino acids. The CDR3: CASSYGTAYEQYF. As DNA, the CDR3 is TGTGCCAGCAGCTACGGGACAGCCTACGAGCAGTACTTC.

The chain employs TRBV9 and TRBJ1-6; maybe TRBD1 (6 bases). This CDR3 is built from 14 residues. V was clipped by 3 bases and J by 7 bases, with 11 bases between them. CDR1 SGDLS and CDR2 YYNGEE come from the germline V gene. CDR3 DNA: TGTGCCAGCAGCGAAACAGGGCAGAATTCACCCCTCCACTTT. As protein: CASSETGQNSPLHF. Based on the CDR3 plus reference TRBV9 and TRBJ1-6, the full variable domain is DSGVTQTPKHLITATGQRVTLRCSPRSGDLSVYWYQQSLDQGLQFLIQYYNGEERAKGNILERFSAQQFPDLHSELNLSSLELGDSALYFCASSETGQNSPLHFGNGTRLTVT.